Listed here are 25 T cell receptor beta chains from one sample, sequenced in a study of long-term antiretroviral therapy in people with HIV. Survey level was the resolution at which the v3.0 immunoSEQ assay ran. Sequenced by immunoSEQ multiplex PCR; TCRdb stores in-frame clones only, minus some. This table holds 30,000 to 40,000 clones, less than 90% found once. This specimen was unsorted PBMCs, taken 1 year after starting antiretroviral therapy. The receptor set was obtained from a man between 18 and 35 years old with HIV.

The rearrangement joins TRBV7-3 to TRBJ1-5; D call uncertain. The CDR3 spans 13 residues. Germline lookup yields CDR1 SGHTA and CDR2 FQGTGA. Between the trimmed V and J ends, which lost 5 bases and 0 bases, there was a span of 5 bases. The CDR3 DNA sequence: TGTGCCAGCAGCCTAAATAGCAATCAGCCCCAGCATTTT. Translating it yields CASSLNSNQPQHF.

This clone was recorded a few times. The V call is TRBV27, the J call TRBJ1-2; no definite D call. Trimming took 2 bases from V and 5 from J, leaving 12 bases between them. The CDR3 loop spans 14 amino acids. The V gene's germline CDR1 is MNHEY and CDR2 SMNVEV (reference sequence). The CDR3 reads CASSLSGSPYGYTF. The DNA of the CDR3 is TGTGCCAGCAGTTTAAGTGGTAGTCCGTATGGCTACACCTTC.

This chain links TRBV11-2 with TRBJ1-1; no definite D call. Looked up from germline, CDR1 is SGHAT and CDR2 is FQNNGV. The CDR3 contains 15 residues. Trimming pared 3 bases from V and 0 bases from J, leaving 11 bases between. CDR3 coding DNA: TGTGCCAGCAGCTTGGAGGGAAACATGAACACTGAAGCTTTCTTT. Translating it yields CASSLEGNMNTEAFF.

This chain uses TRBV18 with TRBJ2-1, with a tentative D call TRBD2 (6 bases). This CDR3 has 12 residues. V lost 3 bases, J lost 6 bases, and 6 bases lay in between. The V gene's germline CDR1 is KGHSH and CDR2 LQKENI. CDR3 amino acids: CASSPGGNEQFF. The CDR3 DNA reads as TGTGCCAGCTCACCGGGGGGCAATGAGCAGTTCTTC.

J is TRBJ2-5 and V is TRBV5-6, with D perhaps TRBD1 (6 bases). The CDR3 spans 13 residues. Germline V gene lookup returns CDR1 SGHDT and CDR2 YYEEEE. V lost 1 base and J 5 bases, leaving 9 bases between the germline ends. The CDR3 DNA follows: TGTGCCAGCAGCTTGTACAGGGCCGAGACCCAGTACTTC. As protein: CASSLYRAETQYF.

V is TRBV11-2 and J is TRBJ2-3, with 10 bases aligning to TRBD2. This CDR3 has 15 residues. Germline V gene lookup returns CDR1 SGHAT and CDR2 FQNNGV. V gave up 2 bases and J gave up 6 bases; unmatched junction bases: 5. The CDR3 region is CASSLLASGSDTQYF. DNA of the CDR3: TGTGCCAGCAGCTTACTTGCTAGCGGGAGCGATACGCAGTATTTT.

This clone appeared once. This rearrangement joins TRBV6-5 to TRBJ2-3; no clear D. V lost 0 bases, J lost 4 bases, and 5 bases lay in between. There are 13 residues in the CDR3. Germline V gene data show CDR1 as MNHEY and CDR2 as SVGAGI. In DNA, the CDR3 is TGTGCCAGCAGTTACTCTAACGCAGATACGCAGTATTTT. Translating it yields CASSYSNADTQYF.

This clone was detected only once. V is TRBV11-2 and J is TRBJ2-7; a possible D gene is TRBD1 (5 bases). The germline CDR1 and CDR2 sequences are SGHAT and FQNNGV. The CDR3 consists of 13 residues. V lost 5 bases and J 1 base, leaving 9 bases between the germline ends. CDR3: CASSLTVSYEQYF. In DNA, the CDR3 is TGTGCCAGCAGCCTGACAGTTTCCTACGAGCAGTACTTC.

The chain links TRBV5-4 to TRBJ1-2; 12 nucleotides agree with TRBD1. CDR1 and CDR2 from the germline V gene are SGHNT and YYREEE (reference sequence). Losses at the gene ends were 4 bases for V and 8 bases for J; bases not matched to a gene: 6. The CDR3 is made up of 14 amino acids. The chain's CDR3 is CASSTGQGAEGYTF. The CDR3 nucleotides are TGTGCCAGCAGCACGGGACAGGGGGCGGAAGGCTACACCTTC.

V and J are TRBV9 and TRBJ1-1; no clear D. With 4 bases removed from V and 1 base from J, the gap between germline ends came to 5 bases. The germline V gene has CDR1 SGDLS and CDR2 YYNGEE. The CDR3 contains 12 residues. CDR3 in DNA: TGTGCCAGCAGCCCAGAGAACACTGAAGCTTTCTTT. Amino acids: CASSPENTEAFF.

The CDR3 DNA reads as TGTGCCACCAGCAGAGGGCGACAGGGCTACTACGAGCAGTACTTC. It codes for CATSRGRQGYYEQYF. The V gene is TRBV15, the J gene TRBJ2-7, with 7 bases lining up with TRBD1. V was clipped by 1 base and J by 3 bases; unmatched bases: 6. The germline V gene encodes CDR1 LNHNV and CDR2 YYDKDF (reference sequence). CDR3 length: 15 residues.

The gene calls are TRBV27 and TRBJ2-1; possible D gene TRBD1, 6 bases. Germline-derived CDR1 and CDR2 are MNHEY and SMNVEV (reference sequence). Trimming pared 2 bases from V and 7 bases from J, leaving 9 bases between. CDR3 length: 13 amino acids. The CDR3 protein is CASSLRQVNEQFF. The CDR3 DNA is TGTGCCAGCAGTTTAAGACAGGTTAATGAGCAGTTCTTC.

V is TRBV7-2 and J is TRBJ1-1, with TRBD1 matching 7 bases. CDR3 length: 15 residues. Germline-derived CDR1 and CDR2 are SGHTA and FQGNSA. Unmatched junction bases numbered 10, after V lost 3 bases and J lost 6 bases. DNA for the CDR3: TGTGCCAGCAGCTTCGGGGACAGAAGGTACTCTGAAGCTTTCTTT. Translated, it gives CASSFGDRRYSEAFF.

CDR3 sequence (DNA): TGTGCCAGTAGTGAGGGGAACACTGAAGCTTTCTTT. Protein sequence: CASSEGNTEAFF. The chain uses TRBV19 and TRBJ1-1, with D unresolved. The germline CDR1 and CDR2 sequences are LNHDA and SQIVND (reference sequence). V lost 5 bases and J lost 1, with 5 bases in between. This CDR3 comprises 12 residues.

This chain connects TRBV29-1 to TRBJ2-7, with D maybe TRBD2 (5 bases). Germline assignment: CDR1 SQVTM and CDR2 ANQGSEA. V was pared by 5 bases and J by 2 bases, with 16 bases between. The length of the CDR3 is 14 residues. The CDR3 reads CSVLAYPQAYEQYF. As DNA, the CDR3 is TGCAGCGTTCTAGCATATCCTCAGGCCTACGAGCAGTACTTC.

This clone was picked up a small number of times. This chain connects TRBV6-5 to TRBJ2-7; D could derive from TRBD1 or TRBD2 (5 bases each). CDR3 length: 13 residues. Trimming pared 0 bases from V and 6 bases from J, leaving 9 bases between. The V gene's germline CDR1 is MNHEY and CDR2 SVGAGI. The CDR3 DNA is TGTGCCAGCAGTTACTCCGGGGCTGGCGAGCAGTACTTC. It codes for CASSYSGAGEQYF.

This clone was observed a few times. This chain joins TRBV11-2 and TRBJ1-5; maybe TRBD1 (6 bases). Germline loops: CDR1 SGHAT, CDR2 FQNNGV. Trimming pared 4 bases from V and 1 base from J, leaving 8 bases between. This CDR3 contains 14 residues. The CDR3 loop reads CASSSTGSNQPQHF. CDR3 DNA: TGTGCCAGCAGCTCAACAGGGAGCAATCAGCCCCAGCATTTT.

The chain is built from TRBV2 and TRBJ2-2; TRBD1 or TRBD2 may be the D gene (7 bases each). The CDR3 covers 16 residues. CDR1 and CDR2 from the germline V gene are SNHLY and FYNNEI. V lost 3 bases and J 3 bases, leaving 14 bases between the germline ends. The CDR3 loop is CASSDPQGGYTGELFF. CDR3 bases: TGTGCCAGCAGTGATCCCCAGGGGGGGTACACCGGGGAGCTGTTTTTT.

The CDR3 bases are TGCGCCAGCAGCTGGACTCCGGGAGCCAACTATGGCTACACCTTC. It encodes CASSWTPGANYGYTF. This chain uses TRBV5-1 with TRBJ1-2; D is unclear. Germline V CDR1 and CDR2: SGHRS, YFSETQ. The V gene lost 3 bases and the J gene lost 2 bases, with 14 bases spanning the gap. The CDR3 is made up of 15 amino acids.

This clone was picked up one time. The V call is TRBV19, the J call TRBJ2-5; possibly TRBD2 for D (6 bases). Germline V gene data show CDR1 as LNHDA and CDR2 as SQIVND (reference sequence). Trimming removed 9 bases from V and 4 bases from J, with 12 bases in between. The length of the CDR3 is 12 residues. CDR3 sequence reads: CASGSRGETQYF. CDR3 bases: TGTGCCAGCGGGAGTCGAGGAGAGACCCAGTACTTC.

The chain employs TRBV7-9 and TRBJ2-4; 9 bases align to TRBD2. J was trimmed by 3 bases and V by 11 bases; bases with no gene match: 20. The germline V gene has CDR1 SEHNR and CDR2 FQNEAQ (reference sequence). The CDR3 spans 18 residues. CDR3 in DNA: TGTGCCGTCGAATGGACTAGCGAGGTGGCGGCTAACAAAAACATTCAGTACTTC. It codes for CAVEWTSEVAANKNIQYF. The variable domain in full, with the rest retrieved from reference TRBV7-9 and TRBJ2-4, is DTGVSQNPRHKITKRGQNVTFRCDPISEHNRLYWYRQTLGQGPEFLTYFQNEAQLEKSRLLSDRFSAERPKGSFSTLEIQRTEQGDSAMYLCAVEWTSEVAANKNIQYFGAGTRLSVL.

The chain links TRBV28 to TRBJ2-7; 7 bases are shared with TRBD2. CDR3 length: 15 residues. CDR1 is MDHEN and CDR2 is SYDVKM in the germline V gene. Trimming took 6 bases from V and 3 from J; bases not matched to a gene: 11. The CDR3 is CASRHQGGGGYEQYF. CDR3 DNA sequence: TGTGCCAGCAGGCACCAGGGCGGGGGTGGCTACGAGCAGTACTTC.

J is TRBJ2-7 and V is TRBV18; weak D call: TRBD1 (6 bases). V was clipped by 6 bases and J by 7 bases, with 19 bases between them. CDR3 length: 14 amino acids. Germline V CDR1 and CDR2: KGHSH, LQKENI. The chain's CDR3 is CASSWDTALGEQYF. As DNA, the CDR3 is TGTGCCAGCTCCTGGGACACCGCCCTGGGGGAGCAGTACTTC.

CDR3 bases: TGTGCCAGCAGTGGGATGGGACGACTCAATGAGCAGTTCTTC. This codes for CASSGMGRLNEQFF. The J gene is TRBJ2-1, the V gene TRBV25-1; D might be TRBD1 or TRBD2, each matching 5 bases. CDR1 and CDR2 from the germline V gene are MGHDK and SYGVNS. The V end was cut by 4 bases, the J end by 6 bases, with 13 bases between. The CDR3 sequence is 14 residues long.

This chain connects TRBV6-5 to TRBJ2-1, with D possibly being TRBD1 or TRBD2 (6 bases each). The CDR3 covers 12 residues. CDR1 and CDR2 from the germline V gene are MNHEY and SVGAGI. Trimming took 6 bases from V and 9 from J, leaving 12 bases between them. The CDR3 DNA is TGTGCCAGCAGATCGGGGGCGACTGAGCAGTTCTTC. Its protein is CASRSGATEQFF.